The rows below give T cell receptor beta chains drawn from one sample of a study of blood T cell repertoires in COVID-19. Some clones are missing from TCRdb's copy, which holds only in-frame ones; the method was immunoSEQ multiplex PCR. The profile shows roughly 390,000 clones, around 85% of them singletons. The sequencing sample was made of peripheral blood. These receptors came from a woman aged 18 to 35 with acute or convalescent COVID-19. Both conserved end residues are part of each CDR3. D genes are given only for firm matches. The size of a clone is reported for some rows only, either as once, few or many, or as a class for expanded clones.

V	J	size	D	DNA	CDR3
TRBV3-1/TRBV3-2	TRBJ1-2	few	NA	TGTGCCAGCAGCGCTTCTTCGCAGGGCGCCTACACCTTC	CASSASSQGAYTF
TRBV9	TRBJ1-3	NA	NA	TGTGCCAGCACTAGGGACTACTCTGGAAACACCATATATTTT	CASTRDYSGNTIYF
TRBV18	TRBJ2-1	NA	TRBD1	TGTGCCAGCGCCGGGACAGGTATCTACAATGAGCAGTTCTTC	CASAGTGIYNEQFF
TRBV11-2	TRBJ1-1	once	NA	TGTGCCAGCAGCTTGTGGCAGGGCCAGCCGAACACTGAAGCTTTCTTT	CASSLWQGQPNTEAFF
TRBV25-1	TRBJ1-5	NA	TRBD1	TGTGCCAGCAGTCCGGACAGGGTGAGCGATCAGCCCCAGCATTTT	CASSPDRVSDQPQHF
TRBV18	TRBJ2-7	NA	NA	TGTGCCAGCTCAGCCCTTGCAGGGGGGAGCTACGAGCAGTACTTC	CASSALAGGSYEQYF
TRBV7-3	TRBJ1-1	few	NA	TGTGCCAGCAGCCCCGCTGGGAGGGGTACTGAAGCTTTCTTT	CASSPAGRGTEAFF
TRBV14	TRBJ1-2	NA	TRBD1	TGTGCCAGCAGCCAAGTCAACAGGGGGCCCCCCACAGCCCGATATGGCTACACCTTC	CASSQVNRGPPTARYGYTF
TRBV27	TRBJ2-5	NA	TRBD1	TGTGCCAGCAGTTTCAGTGCCGACAGGGGAAAGACCCAGTACTTC	CASSFSADRGKTQYF
TRBV5-1	TRBJ2-3	once	TRBD2	TGCGCCAGCACCTTTCTAGCGGGAGTTGGAGATACGCAGTATTTT	CASTFLAGVGDTQYF
TRBV10-1	TRBJ2-7	NA	NA	TGCGCCAGCAGTGTGCGGGGGCTCTACGAGCAGTACTTC	CASSVRGLYEQYF
TRBV4-1	TRBJ2-1	NA	NA	TGCGCCAGCAGCCAACTACCTTGGAATACGGGTGGAAACAATGAGCAGTTCTTC	CASSQLPWNTGGNNEQFF
TRBV14	TRBJ2-7	few	NA	TGTGCCAGCAGCCAAGCGGCGGATACCTACGAGCAGTACTTC	CASSQAADTYEQYF
TRBV6-5	TRBJ2-3	NA	NA	TGTGCCAGCAGTTCGACTCCGATAGATACGCAGTATTTT	CASSSTPIDTQYF
TRBV19	TRBJ1-1	NA	NA	TGTGCCAGTAGTATATCGGGGAAGAACACTGAAGCTTTCTTT	CASSISGKNTEAFF
TRBV9	TRBJ2-2	NA	TRBD2	TGTGCCAGCAGCGTAGTCGGGGGGGCTTACACCGGGGAGCTGTTTTTT	CASSVVGGAYTGELFF
TRBV29-1	TRBJ1-2	NA	TRBD1	TGCAGCGTTGGACAGGGAGCTAACTATGGCTACACCTTC	CSVGQGANYGYTF
TRBV28	TRBJ2-7	few	NA	TGTGCCAGCACCCTCAGGCTAGCCGACTCCTACGAGCAGTACTTC	CASTLRLADSYEQYF
TRBV24-1	TRBJ2-5	NA	TRBD2	TGTGCCACCAGTACCGGACTAGCGCAACAAGAGACCCAGTACTTC	CATSTGLAQQETQYF
TRBV4-1	TRBJ2-5	NA	TRBD2	TGCGCCAGCAGCCAAACCCGACTAGCGGGAGGGTCGGCGGAGACCCAGTACTTC	CASSQTRLAGGSAETQYF
TRBV10-3	TRBJ2-3	NA	TRBD2	TGTGCCATCAGTGATGGTGGCCGCGCTAGCGGGAGGTCAGATACGCAGTATTTT	CAISDGGRASGRSDTQYF
TRBV7-8	TRBJ1-1	NA	TRBD1	TGTGCCAGCAGCTTCACAGGGGGCCTGGGAACTGAAGCTTTCTTT	CASSFTGGLGTEAFF
TRBV2	TRBJ2-3	NA	TRBD1	TGTGCCAGCATTCCTTTTTTGGGACAGGGGACAGATACGCAGTATTTT	CASIPFLGQGTDTQYF
TRBV5-8	TRBJ2-1	NA	NA	TGTGCCAGCAGCTCCCGAGGTCCCCCGGAGCGGAGTTTGGTCGGTGAGCAGTTCTTC	CASSSRGPPERSLVGEQFF
TRBV4-2	TRBJ2-2	NA	TRBD2	TGTGCCAGCAGCCGCAAAGAGAGTCCGCCGGGGCTAGCGGGAGTGGGAGGGGAGCTGTTTTTT	CASSRKESPPGLAGVGGELFF